These 3 T cell receptor beta chains were all obtained from the same sample, sequenced in a study of beta chain features in type 1 diabetes. Isolated RNA was reverse transcribed in full, so expressed TCRB transcripts were sequenced. Method: immunoSEQ multiplex PCR; TCRdb's copy keeps in-frame clones and lacks some. This table holds 250,000 to 400,000 clones, 13% to 15% found once. Material for sequencing was central memory CD4+ T cells from blood. Every receptor here comes from a man aged 30 to 39 in good health.

This clone has only a few counts. CDR3 in amino acids: CASSIDKIYNEQFF. DNA for the CDR3: TGTGCCAGCAGCATCGACAAGATTTACAATGAGCAGTTCTTC. V and J are TRBV7-6 and TRBJ2-1, with unresolved D. Germline V gives CDR1 SGHVS, CDR2 FNYEAQ. This CDR3 has 14 amino acids. V was shortened by 5 bases and J by 4 bases, with 12 bases between the two germline ends. Filled out from reference TRBV7-6 and TRBJ2-1, the complete variable domain reads GAGVSQSPRYKVTKRGQDVALRCDPISGHVSLYWYRQALGQGPEFLTYFNYEAQQDKSGLPNDRFSAERPEGSISTLTIQRTEQRDSAMYRCASSIDKIYNEQFFGPGTRLTVL.

Ten or more counts support this clone. The rearrangement links TRBV6-5 to TRBJ2-1; D unclear. The CDR3 has 11 residues. Germline lookup yields CDR1 MNHEY and CDR2 SVGAGI. The V gene lost 6 bases and the J gene lost 9 bases, with 9 bases spanning the gap. The CDR3 protein is CASSRPGEQFF. The CDR3 nucleotides read TGTGCCAGCAGCCGCCCGGGTGAGCAGTTCTTC.

In its sample, this clone was seen a few times. J is TRBJ2-1 and V is TRBV11-2; 9 positions agree with TRBD2. Germline loops: CDR1 SGHAT, CDR2 FQNNGV. The CDR3 is 15 residues long. The ends lost 2 bases at V and 5 bases at J; junction bases unmatched: 4. CDR3 DNA sequence: TGTGCCAGCAGCTTACACGCGGGGGGGAACAATGAGCAGTTCTTC. It specifies CASSLHAGGNNEQFF.